These 32 T cell receptor beta chains were all obtained from the same sample, sequenced in a study of blood T cells in healthy people across ages. Sample-barcoded 5' priming and a J-beta primer mix drove a second PCR of roughly 6 to 12 cycles. MiXCR, applied by TCRdb to the 5' RACE reads, yields one record per CDR3 protein. The sample records fewer than 900,000 distinct CDR3 sequences, roughly 47% being singletons. The sample comprised blood. These receptors were taken from a woman aged 55-70 years in good health.

This chain links TRBV7-2 with TRBJ1-2; D is perhaps TRBD1 (5 bases). The CDR3 is made up of 14 amino acids. V was trimmed by 4 bases and J by 7 bases, leaving 16 bases between them. In germline, CDR1 is SGHTA, CDR2 FQGNSA. The DNA of the CDR3 is TGTGCCAGCAGCTGGGTCTCGGGACGATCTGGCTACACCTTC. It codes for CASSWVSGRSGYTF.

The V call is TRBV28, the J call TRBJ1-5, with TRBD1 identical over 8 bases. CDR1 and CDR2 from the germline V gene are MDHEN and SYDVKM. V lost 5 bases to trimming and J lost 0 bases; unmatched junction nucleotides: 6. This CDR3 is built from 16 residues. CDR3 sequence (DNA): TGTGCCAGCAGTCCCAGCAGGGGGCATAGCAATCAGCCCCAGCATTTT. This sequence encodes CASSPSRGHSNQPQHF.

A word on this clonotype: With a much larger clone just one base away, this may be a read error. This chain uses TRBV6-5 with TRBJ2-3, with TRBD2 as a possible D gene (6 bases). V dropped 0 bases and J dropped 1 base, with 11 bases sitting between them. CDR3 length: 16 residues. The germline gives CDR1 MNHEY, CDR2 SVGAGI. CDR3 sequence (DNA): TGTGCCAGCAGTTACTCAATATCGGGAGGCACAGATACGCAGTATTTT. Translated: CASSYSISGGTDTQYF.

The J gene is TRBJ2-1, the V gene TRBV6-2 or TRBV6-3; 7 bases line up with TRBD2. Germline-derived CDR1 and CDR2 are MNHEY and SVGEGT. V was clipped by 8 bases and J by 5 bases; unmatched bases: 12. The CDR3 extends over 15 amino acids. The CDR3 bases are TGTGCCAGCCGAGACCATAGCGGGCCCCACAATGAGCAGTTCTTC. It encodes CASRDHSGPHNEQFF.

V gene TRBV30 combines with J gene TRBJ1-3, with no clear D. The V end lost 4 bases, the J end lost 5 bases, and 15 bases lay between the germline ends. Germline CDR1 and CDR2: GTSNPN and SVGIG (reference sequence). This CDR3 region has 14 residues. The CDR3 region has the DNA TGTGCCTGGACCCTTCACAGCCTAAGAAACACCATATATTTT. Its translation: CAWTLHSLRNTIYF.

About this clonotype: One base away lies a much larger clone, so this may be a sequencing read error. V gene TRBV15 combines with J gene TRBJ2-1, with D perhaps matching TRBD2 (5 bases). Trimming took 0 bases from V and 13 from J, leaving 19 bases between them. This CDR3 is 15 amino acids long. CDR1 and CDR2 (germline): LNHNV, YYDKDF (reference sequence). CDR3 amino acids: CATSRDWSSSETQFF. DNA for the CDR3: TGTGCCACCAGCAGAGATTGGTCTAGCTCGGAGACCCAGTTCTTC.

CDR3 sequence: CASSDGQGSFFYNEQFF. The CDR3 DNA reads as TGTGCCAGCAGTGATGGCCAGGGGTCCTTCTTTTACAATGAGCAGTTCTTC. The chain is built from TRBV2 and TRBJ2-1, with a possible D match to TRBD1 (6 bases). Trimming took 3 bases from V and 4 from J, leaving 19 bases between them. Germline CDR1 SNHLY, CDR2 FYNNEI. The CDR3 runs to 17 residues.

The gene calls are TRBV6-5 and TRBJ2-1, with 12 positions matching TRBD2. The CDR3 is made up of 16 amino acids. CDR1 and CDR2 from the germline V gene are MNHEY and SVGAGI. Unmatched junction bases numbered 9, after V lost 6 bases and J lost 6 bases. CDR3 loop: CASRHATSGSINEQFF. CDR3 in DNA: TGTGCCAGCAGACACGCGACTAGCGGGAGCATCAATGAGCAGTTCTTC.

The chain joins TRBV20-1 to TRBJ2-5; 8 bases align to TRBD1. The CDR3 is 14 amino acids. The germline CDR1 and CDR2 sequences are DFQATT and SNEGSKA (reference sequence). V shed 3 bases and J 5 bases; nucleotides not matched to a gene: 8. In nucleotides, the CDR3 is TGCAGTGCTAGCCGGACAGGGTTAATGGAGACCCAGTACTTC. It translates to CSASRTGLMETQYF.

This clonotype was counted between two and nine times. The chain carries TRBV2 and TRBJ2-3, with 11 bases lining up with TRBD2. J was trimmed by 3 bases and V by 8 bases; bases with no gene match: 10. CDR1 and CDR2 from the germline V gene are SNHLY and FYNNEI. The CDR3 is 16 residues long. The CDR3 DNA reads TGTGCCAGCCGTAGCGGGGGGGCCGTTAGTACAGATACGCAGTATTTT. It yields the protein CASRSGGAVSTDTQYF.

This clonotype was seen a few times. This chain connects TRBV4-1 to TRBJ1-2; no clear D. The CDR3 is 15 amino acids. Germline-derived CDR1 and CDR2 are MGHRA and YSYEKL. Trimming removed 0 bases at V and 5 bases at J, with 13 bases between. This CDR3 reads CASSQDYGGFYGYTF. DNA of the CDR3: TGCGCCAGCAGCCAAGACTATGGAGGATTTTATGGCTACACCTTC.

This rearrangement joins TRBV6-2 or TRBV6-3 to TRBJ2-3; 13 nucleotides align to TRBD2. Trimming at V came to 6 bases and at J to 2 bases, leaving 5 bases not matched to a gene. Looked up from germline, CDR1 is MNHEY and CDR2 is SVGEGT. The CDR3 has 16 amino acids. For the CDR3, the DNA is TGTGCCAGCAGGCGGACTAGCGGGAGACTCACAGATACGCAGTATTTT. Translation: CASRRTSGRLTDTQYF.

The chain is built from TRBV9 and TRBJ2-4; maybe TRBD2 (5 bases). V gave up 4 bases and J gave up 5 bases, with 13 bases separating them. The CDR3 loop spans 14 amino acids. Germline CDR1 reads SGDLS; CDR2 reads YYNGEE. The CDR3 DNA reads as TGTGCCAGCAGCCTTGGGAGTGGTGAAAACATTCAGTACTTC. Encoded protein: CASSLGSGENIQYF.

Details on this clonotype: One base away lies a much larger clone, so this may be a sequencing read error. The V gene is TRBV6-2 or TRBV6-3, the J gene TRBJ2-4, with D tentatively TRBD1 (6 bases). Looked up from germline, CDR1 is MNHEY and CDR2 is SVGEGT. Trimming left V 6 bases short and J 13 bases short, with 25 bases between. The CDR3 loop spans 15 amino acids. Here the CDR3 DNA reads TGTGCCAGCAGCCCCCCCCCGACAGGCCCCCATGAGCAGTACTTC. Protein product: CASSPPPTGPHEQYF.

This clonotype was seen a handful of times. The chain uses TRBV19 and TRBJ2-1; 7 bases are a match to TRBD1. J gave up 0 bases and V 3 bases, and 5 bases lay outside the gene matches. The CDR3 extends over 16 amino acids. From germline, CDR1 is LNHDA and CDR2 SQIVND (reference sequence). The CDR3 reads CASSISTGNSYNEQFF. The CDR3 coding sequence is TGTGCCAGTAGTATCTCGACAGGGAACTCCTACAATGAGCAGTTCTTC.

This clonotype was observed a handful of times. The chain carries TRBV7-3 and TRBJ2-1; 10 positions match TRBD2. CDR1 is SGHTA, CDR2 FQGTGA, per germline. This CDR3 has 17 amino acids. After removal of 5 bases from V and 1 base from J, the junction contained 8 bases not matched to a gene. The CDR3 loop is CASSRLPSGSSYNEQFF. CDR3 in DNA: TGTGCCAGCAGCCGATTACCTAGCGGGAGTTCCTACAATGAGCAGTTCTTC.

The table lists this clonotype with a few counts. The V gene is TRBV20-1, the J gene TRBJ2-3; D call uncertain. Per germline, CDR1 DFQATT and CDR2 SNEGSKA (reference sequence). CDR3 size: 16 residues. V lost 5 bases and J lost 6, with 24 bases in between. For the CDR3, the DNA is TGCAGTGCTGACCACCCCGACGCCACTCGGTATGATACGCAGTATTTT. This sequence encodes CSADHPDATRYDTQYF.

V usage is TRBV12-3 or TRBV12-4 and J usage is TRBJ2-1; TRBD2 agrees at 7 bases. CDR3 length: 12 residues. V lost 7 bases to trimming and J lost 9 bases; unmatched junction nucleotides: 6. CDR3: CASTPGGGEQFF. In DNA, the CDR3 is TGTGCCAGCACACCGGGGGGAGGTGAGCAGTTCTTC.

This clonotype was seen a few times. V is TRBV12-3 or TRBV12-4 and J is TRBJ1-2, with 10 bases fitting TRBD1. The CDR3 runs 13 residues. Trimming removed 8 bases from V and 7 bases from J; junction bases left unmatched: 7. The CDR3 sequence: CASADRGLSGYTF. CDR3 sequence (DNA): TGTGCCAGCGCTGACAGGGGGCTATCTGGCTACACCTTC.

The CDR3 bases are TGTGCCAGTTTTCCTACCAGGGAATGGTATGGCTACACCTTC. This translates into CASFPTREWYGYTF. This sequence joins TRBV28 and TRBJ1-2; maybe TRBD1 (5 bases). Per germline, CDR1 MDHEN and CDR2 SYDVKM. CDR3 length equals 14 residues. With 9 bases removed from V and 5 bases from J, the gap between germline ends came to 19 bases.

A few counts support this clonotype. The rearrangement uses TRBV13 and TRBJ2-1; TRBD2 matches at 10 bases. The CDR3 sequence is 15 residues long. V gave up 5 bases and J gave up 4 bases; unmatched junction bases: 5. Germline CDR1 PRHDT, CDR2 FYEKMQ (reference sequence). CDR3 residues: CASSQETSGYNEQFF. The CDR3 region has the DNA TGTGCCAGCAGCCAGGAGACTAGCGGGTACAATGAGCAGTTCTTC.

This clonotype was seen just once. This chain uses TRBV19 with TRBJ2-7; 10 positions agree with TRBD2. Germline V CDR1 and CDR2: LNHDA, SQIVND (reference sequence). The CDR3 spans 15 residues. Trimming removed 4 bases from V and 7 bases from J; junction bases left unmatched: 10. CDR3 protein: CASSRGASGGNEQYF. The CDR3 coding sequence is TGTGCCAGTAGTAGAGGGGCTAGCGGGGGAAATGAGCAGTACTTC.

The rearrangement links TRBV18 to TRBJ2-7; tentatively, D is TRBD2 (5 bases). Germline assignment: CDR1 KGHSH and CDR2 LQKENI. V lost 0 bases to trimming and J lost 2 bases, with 8 bases between them. This CDR3 has 14 amino acids. CDR3 sequence: CASSPPEVPYEQYF. In DNA, the CDR3 is TGTGCCAGCTCACCACCGGAGGTACCCTACGAGCAGTACTTC.

This clonotype was counted only a few times. V and J are TRBV20-1 and TRBJ2-1; D not resolved. Germline V CDR1 and CDR2: DFQATT, SNEGSKA (reference sequence). Trimming removed 0 bases from V and 10 bases from J, with 13 bases in between. The CDR3 runs 13 residues. The CDR3, as DNA: TGCAGTGCTAGAGATTTTGGCTACCTGGAGCAGTTCTTC. This sequence encodes CSARDFGYLEQFF.

This CDR3 is CASRPSGTDEQYF. The CDR3 DNA follows: TGTGCCAGCAGGCCTAGCGGGACAGACGAGCAGTACTTC. The chain links TRBV4-2 to TRBJ2-7; 9 bases line up with TRBD2. J gave up 5 bases and V 6 bases, and 5 bases lay outside the gene matches. Germline V gene data show CDR1 as LGHNA and CDR2 as YNFKEQ. CDR3 length: 13 amino acids.

V is TRBV3-1 and J is TRBJ2-5, with 11 bases matching TRBD2. Per the germline V gene, CDR1 is LGHDT and CDR2 is YNNKEL (reference sequence). J lost 5 bases, V lost 4 bases, and 6 bases had no gene match. This CDR3 has 15 amino acids. CDR3 protein: CASSLLAGAGETQYF. DNA for the CDR3: TGTGCCAGCAGCCTACTAGCGGGGGCCGGGGAGACCCAGTACTTC.

This clonotype was seen only a few times. This chain uses TRBV7-2 with TRBJ2-7, with D maybe TRBD1 (5 bases). The better agreement between TRBJ2-5 and the DNA end casts doubt on the J call. Germline CDR1 reads SGHTA; CDR2 reads FQGNSA. This CDR3 is 14 amino acids long. The chain's CDR3 is CASSQARGYETQYF. CDR3 DNA: TGTGCCAGCAGCCAAGCTAGGGGTTACGAGACCCAGTACTTC.

The chain's CDR3 is CASSLLTGDLNTEAFF. The CDR3 region has the DNA TGTGCCAGCTCATTATTAACAGGGGATTTGAACACTGAAGCTTTCTTT. The chain recombines TRBV18 with TRBJ1-1, with 7 bases identical to TRBD1. The V gene end was trimmed by 5 bases and the J gene end by 0 bases; junction bases not matched to a gene: 9. Germline V gene lookup returns CDR1 KGHSH and CDR2 LQKENI. This CDR3 is built from 16 residues. The whole variable domain, remainder taken from reference TRBV18 and TRBJ1-1, is NAGVMQNPRHLVRRRGQEARLRCSPMKGHSHVYWYRQLPEEGLKFMVYLQKENIIDESGMPKERFSAEFPKEGPSILRIQQVVRGDSAAYFCASSLLTGDLNTEAFFGQGTRLTVV.

The rearrangement links TRBV7-3 to TRBJ2-1, with D perhaps TRBD1 or TRBD2 (5 bases each). The germline V gene encodes CDR1 SGHTA and CDR2 FQGTGA. This CDR3 is built from 17 residues. V was shortened by 4 bases and J by 0 bases, with 16 bases between the two germline ends. This CDR3 reads CASSSTSGPASYNEQFF. CDR3 DNA sequence: TGTGCCAGCAGCTCGACCTCGGGACCTGCCTCCTACAATGAGCAGTTCTTC.

This clonotype was seen only a few times. The chain employs TRBV20-1 and TRBJ1-5, with TRBD1 identical over 8 bases. The V gene end was trimmed by 4 bases and the J gene end by 0 bases; junction bases not matched to a gene: 2. The CDR3 has 14 amino acids. Per germline, CDR1 DFQATT and CDR2 SNEGSKA (reference sequence). CDR3 residues: CSAKQGVSNQPQHF. In nucleotides, the CDR3 is TGCAGTGCTAAACAGGGGGTTAGCAATCAGCCCCAGCATTTT.

This clonotype was seen more than once but under ten times. The CDR3 DNA sequence: TGCAGCGTTGTGGAGTCACTTTACGGTGAAAAACTGTTTTTT. Protein: CSVVESLYGEKLFF. The V call is TRBV29-1, the J call TRBJ1-4; no reliable D call. The V end lost 4 bases, the J end lost 7 bases, and 16 bases lay between the germline ends. Per germline, CDR1 SQVTM and CDR2 ANQGSEA. This CDR3 has 14 amino acids.

The V gene is TRBV20-1, the J gene TRBJ2-5; maybe TRBD2 (6 bases). The CDR3 runs to 14 residues. Germline-derived CDR1 and CDR2 are DFQATT and SNEGSKA (reference sequence). The ends were cut back, 6 bases at V and 2 bases at J, with 16 bases in the middle. CDR3 sequence (DNA): TGCAGTGCGAGAATCAGCGGGCCGCAAGAGACCCAGTACTTC. Translated: CSARISGPQETQYF.